This T cell receptor beta chain emerged from a study of blood T cell repertoires in COVID-19. Study details: Italy, Spain and the United States were the sources of the convalescent and acute COVID-19 samples. In each case, the material was cDNA or gDNA derived from T cells, B-cell-depleted T cells, or PBMCs.

Under the authors' procedure: Amplified reference gene primers provided the basis for estimating nucleated cell counts. The protocol was immunoSEQ multiplex PCR, while the TCRdb copy is restricted to in-frame clones and leaves out a portion. V and J calls plus clone size are reproduced from that table; the DNA served to infer D and trimming. Among 120,000 or so clones listed, around 81% were seen once. Worth noting for this clone: In the same sample, other DNA sequences code for this CDR3.

The source is a man aged 55 to 70 with acute or convalescent COVID-19. The sequenced sample was peripheral blood.

The CDR3 DNA is TGTGCCAGCAGCCCTACAGGGTTGGAGACCCAGTACTTC. Translated, it gives CASSPTGLETQYF. The chain has TRBV11-2 and TRBJ2-5, with D possibly TRBD1 on 6 matching bases. The CDR3 sequence is 13 residues long. V was trimmed by 5 bases and J by 5 bases, leaving 12 bases between them. Germline values: CDR1 SGHAT, CDR2 FQNNGV.